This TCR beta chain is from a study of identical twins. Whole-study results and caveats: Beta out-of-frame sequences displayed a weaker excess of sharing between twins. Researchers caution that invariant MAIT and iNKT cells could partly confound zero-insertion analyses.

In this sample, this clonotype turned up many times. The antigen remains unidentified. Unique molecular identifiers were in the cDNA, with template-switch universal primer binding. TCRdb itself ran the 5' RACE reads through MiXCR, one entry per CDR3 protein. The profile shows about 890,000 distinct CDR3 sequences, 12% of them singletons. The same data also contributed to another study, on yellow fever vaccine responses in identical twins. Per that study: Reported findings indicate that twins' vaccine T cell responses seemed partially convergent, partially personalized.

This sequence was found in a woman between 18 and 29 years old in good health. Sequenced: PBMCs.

The CDR3, as DNA: TGTGCCAGCAGTGGCGGGGTAGTCTACAATGAGCAGTTCTTC. Its translation: CASSGGVVYNEQFF. The chain has TRBV2 and TRBJ2-1; D possibly corresponds to TRBD2 (6 bases). V was clipped by 4 bases and J by 3 bases, with 10 bases between them. This CDR3 region has 14 residues. Per germline, CDR1 SNHLY and CDR2 FYNNEI.